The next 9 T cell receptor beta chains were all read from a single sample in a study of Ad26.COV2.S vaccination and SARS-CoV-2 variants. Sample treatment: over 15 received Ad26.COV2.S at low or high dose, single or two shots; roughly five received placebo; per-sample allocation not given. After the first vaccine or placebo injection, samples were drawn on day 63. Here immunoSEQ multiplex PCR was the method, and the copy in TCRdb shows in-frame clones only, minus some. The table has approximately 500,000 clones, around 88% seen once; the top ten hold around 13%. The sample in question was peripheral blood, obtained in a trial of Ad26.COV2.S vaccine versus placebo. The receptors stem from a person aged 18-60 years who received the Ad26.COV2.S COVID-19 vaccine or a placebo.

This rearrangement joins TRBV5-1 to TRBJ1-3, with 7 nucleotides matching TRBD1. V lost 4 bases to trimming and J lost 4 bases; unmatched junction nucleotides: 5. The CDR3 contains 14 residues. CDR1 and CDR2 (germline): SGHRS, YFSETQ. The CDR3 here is CASSVRGPGNTIYF. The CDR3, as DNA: TGCGCCAGCAGCGTGAGGGGGCCGGGAAACACCATATATTTT.

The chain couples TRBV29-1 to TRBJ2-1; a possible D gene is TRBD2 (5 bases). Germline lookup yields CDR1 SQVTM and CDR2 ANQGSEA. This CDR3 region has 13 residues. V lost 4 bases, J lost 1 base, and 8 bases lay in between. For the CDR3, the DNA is TGCAGCGTTGGAGGGCTATCCTACAATGAGCAGTTCTTC. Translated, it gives CSVGGLSYNEQFF.

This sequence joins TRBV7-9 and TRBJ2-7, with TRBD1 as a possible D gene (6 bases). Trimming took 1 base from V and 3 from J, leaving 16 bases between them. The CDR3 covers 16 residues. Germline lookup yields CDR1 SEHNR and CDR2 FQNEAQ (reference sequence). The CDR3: CASSLGGPGKDYEQYF. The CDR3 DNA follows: TGTGCCAGCAGCTTAGGGGGGCCAGGGAAGGACTACGAGCAGTACTTC.

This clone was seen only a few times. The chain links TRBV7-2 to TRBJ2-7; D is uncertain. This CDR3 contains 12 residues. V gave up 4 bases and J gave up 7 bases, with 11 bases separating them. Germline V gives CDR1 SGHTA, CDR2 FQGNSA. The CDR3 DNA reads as TGTGCCAGCAGCTCCAACACTGGAGAGCAGTACTTC. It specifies CASSSNTGEQYF. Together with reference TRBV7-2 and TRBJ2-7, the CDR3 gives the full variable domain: GAGVSQSPSNKVTEKGKDVELRCDPISGHTALYWYRQSLGQGLEFLIYFQGNSAPDKSGLPSDRFSAERTGGSVSTLTIQRTQQEDSAVYLCASSSNTGEQYFGPGTRLTVT.

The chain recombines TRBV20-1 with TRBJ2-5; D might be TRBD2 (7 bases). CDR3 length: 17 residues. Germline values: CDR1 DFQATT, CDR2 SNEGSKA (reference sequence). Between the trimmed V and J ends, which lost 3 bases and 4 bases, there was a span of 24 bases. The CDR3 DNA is TGCAGTGCTAGTTTGGGGGGCAGGGGACTACGTGGAGAGACCCAGTACTTC. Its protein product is CSASLGGRGLRGETQYF.

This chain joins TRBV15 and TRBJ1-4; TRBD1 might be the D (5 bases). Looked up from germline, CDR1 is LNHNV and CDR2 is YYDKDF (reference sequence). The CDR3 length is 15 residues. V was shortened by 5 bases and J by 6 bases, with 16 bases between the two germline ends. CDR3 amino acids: CATSSPGGIYEKLFF. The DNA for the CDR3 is TGTGCCACCAGCTCGCCGGGGGGGATTTATGAAAAACTGTTTTTT.

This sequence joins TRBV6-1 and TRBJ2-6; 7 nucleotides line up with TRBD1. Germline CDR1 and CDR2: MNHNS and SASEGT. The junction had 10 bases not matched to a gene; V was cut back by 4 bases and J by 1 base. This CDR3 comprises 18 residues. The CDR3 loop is CASSGLQGKGSGANVLTF. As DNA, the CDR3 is TGTGCCAGCAGTGGTCTACAGGGGAAGGGGTCTGGGGCCAACGTCCTGACTTTC.

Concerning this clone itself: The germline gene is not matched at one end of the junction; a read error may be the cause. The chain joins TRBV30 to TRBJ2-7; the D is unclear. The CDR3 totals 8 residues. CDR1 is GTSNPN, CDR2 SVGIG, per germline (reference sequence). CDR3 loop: CAWSPLDF. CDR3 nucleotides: TGTGCCTGGAGTCCCCTGGACTTC.

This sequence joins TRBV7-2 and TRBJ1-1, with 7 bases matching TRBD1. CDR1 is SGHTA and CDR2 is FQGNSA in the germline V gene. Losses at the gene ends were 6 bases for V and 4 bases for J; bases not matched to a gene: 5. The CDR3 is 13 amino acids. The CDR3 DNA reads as TGTGCCAGCAGTTCAGGGGGTGGCACTGAAGCTTTCTTT. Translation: CASSSGGGTEAFF. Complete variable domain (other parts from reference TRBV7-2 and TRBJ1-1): GAGVSQSPSNKVTEKGKDVELRCDPISGHTALYWYRQSLGQGLEFLIYFQGNSAPDKSGLPSDRFSAERTGGSVSTLTIQRTQQEDSAVYLCASSSGGGTEAFFGQGTRLTVV.